This T cell receptor beta chain is from a study of regulatory T cells. Study-wide points: Regulatory T cells showed the strongest V-J pair restriction and V/J gene skewing among patient repertoires.

Germline V CDR1 and CDR2: SNHLY, FYNNEI. The CDR3 spans 15 residues. With V trimmed by 3 bases and J by 5 bases, 8 bases remained unmatched. Primers: 52 TRBV forward and 13 TRBJ reverse. The repertoire was sequenced with immunoSEQ multiplex PCR; TCRdb's copy has only in-frame clones and lacks some. The sample holds about 17,000 clones; under 95% are singletons and the top ten take approximately 30%. Concerning this clone: As yet, its antigen is unknown.

The receptor was derived from a person under 35 with CD3G deficiency. Specimen: CD8+ T cells sorted from blood. The J gene is TRBJ2-5, the V gene TRBV2; 8 bases align to TRBD1. DNA for the CDR3: TGTGCCAGCAGTGACTCCCAGGGGGCGAGGGAGACCCAGTACTTC. Residues: CASSDSQGARETQYF.